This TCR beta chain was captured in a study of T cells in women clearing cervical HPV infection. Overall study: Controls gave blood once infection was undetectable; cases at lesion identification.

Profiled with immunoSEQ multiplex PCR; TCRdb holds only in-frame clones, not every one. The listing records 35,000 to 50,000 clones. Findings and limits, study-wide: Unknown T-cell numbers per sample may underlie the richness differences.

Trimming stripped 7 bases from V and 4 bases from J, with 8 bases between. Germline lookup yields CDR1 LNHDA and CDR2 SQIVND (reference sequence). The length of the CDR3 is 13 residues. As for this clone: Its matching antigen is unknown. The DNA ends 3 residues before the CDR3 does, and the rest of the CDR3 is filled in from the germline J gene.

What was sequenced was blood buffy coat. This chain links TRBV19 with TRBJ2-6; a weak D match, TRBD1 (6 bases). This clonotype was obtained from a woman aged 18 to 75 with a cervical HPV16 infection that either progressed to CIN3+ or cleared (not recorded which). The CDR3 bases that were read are TGTGCCAGTACCGGGACAGGGGCCAACGTC. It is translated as CASTGTGANV. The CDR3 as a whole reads CASTGTGANVLTF.